This entry features one TCR beta chain sequence. Its antigen is currently unknown. This record belongs to a study of shared clonotypes between healthy human individuals. General study findings and limits: Having only a few donors restricted how much genetic and exposure-history diversity was captured. Larger estimated richness was generally recorded for naive subsets relative to memory subsets.

Several immunoSEQ plates held equal portions of the genomic DNA taken from each subset. The table came from immunoSEQ multiplex PCR; TCRdb's copy has only in-frame clones and leaves some out. The sample includes just under 350,000 clones, about 70% of them seen just once. V trimming: 8 bases; J trimming: 9 bases; junction bases outside the gene matches: 9. The germline V gene encodes CDR1 SGHTA and CDR2 FQGTGA. The CDR3 totals 14 residues. The chain carries TRBV7-3 and TRBJ2-1; 11 bases map to TRBD1. This sequence originates from a man aged 30 to 45 in good health. Sequenced input: memory CD4+ T cells sorted from blood. Subset here: CD45RA-negative fraction. CDR3 amino acids: CASGGQGARIEQFF. The CDR3 region has the DNA TGTGCCAGCGGAGGACAGGGGGCGCGGATTGAGCAGTTCTTC.